Below, 7 T cell receptor beta chains from the same sample are listed, as sequenced in a study of T cell responses to AZD1222 COVID-19 vaccine. TCRdb keeps only in-frame clones here, not all; method: immunoSEQ multiplex PCR. The sample shows approximately 56,000 clones, around 85% of them seen only once. The material sequenced was peripheral blood, taken on day 0 of AZD1222 vaccination. Receptor source: an adult in good health.

This clone has just a few counts. The sample carries other DNA sequences with the same CDR3. This CDR3 is CASSLVATNEKLFF. In DNA, the CDR3 is TGTGCCAGCAGCCTAGTTGCAACTAATGAAAAACTGTTTTTT. The chain recombines TRBV5-6 with TRBJ1-4; D is unresolved. CDR1 and CDR2 (germline): SGHDT, YYEEEE. V lost 4 bases and J lost 0, with 7 bases in between. The CDR3 covers 14 residues.

V and J are TRBV7-2 and TRBJ1-6, with D perhaps matching TRBD1 (6 bases). The CDR3 length is 15 residues. CDR1 and CDR2 (germline): SGHTA, FQGNSA. The ends were cut back, 3 bases at V and 6 bases at J, with 12 bases in the middle. Written as DNA, the CDR3 is TGTGCCAGCAGCTTTCCGCGAGGGGGTAATTCACCCCTCCACTTT. This translates into CASSFPRGGNSPLHF.

The sample holds a few counts of this clone. This chain's CDR3 is CASRETSGSSEQYF. The CDR3 nucleotides are TGTGCCAGCAGGGAGACTAGCGGGAGCTCCGAGCAGTACTTC. The chain has TRBV2 and TRBJ2-7; 12 nucleotides agree with TRBD2. J lost 6 bases, V lost 6 bases, and 6 bases had no gene match. The CDR3 contains 14 residues. Germline V CDR1 and CDR2: SNHLY, FYNNEI.

V gene TRBV19 combines with J gene TRBJ1-5; maybe TRBD1 (5 bases). Germline V CDR1 and CDR2: LNHDA, SQIVND (reference sequence). With 5 bases removed from V and 1 base from J, the gap between germline ends came to 12 bases. This CDR3 spans 15 amino acids. CDR3 in DNA: TGTGCCAGTAGTTCGGCCAGGGTGAGCAATCAGCCCCAGCATTTT. It yields the protein CASSSARVSNQPQHF.

This clone has only one observation. This rearrangement joins TRBV6-5 to TRBJ2-7, with D perhaps matching TRBD2 (6 bases). The CDR3 loop spans 13 amino acids. The germline gives CDR1 MNHEY, CDR2 SVGAGI. The ends were cut back, 8 bases at V and 0 bases at J, with 11 bases in the middle. The CDR3 DNA reads TGTGCCAGCCGGTTAGCGGACTCCTACGAGCAGTACTTC. Amino acid sequence: CASRLADSYEQYF.

This clone was seen more than once but under ten times. V is TRBV2 and J is TRBJ2-7; weak D call: TRBD1 (5 bases). With 1 base removed from V and 2 bases from J, the gap between germline ends came to 12 bases. The CDR3 extends over 15 amino acids. In germline, CDR1 is SNHLY, CDR2 FYNNEI. CDR3 region: CASSEDGLTAYEQYF. CDR3 bases: TGTGCCAGCAGTGAAGACGGCTTGACAGCCTACGAGCAGTACTTC.

V gene TRBV4-2 combines with J gene TRBJ2-5; 8 positions match TRBD1. Germline loops: CDR1 LGHNA, CDR2 YNFKEQ. This CDR3 region has 14 residues. V shed 0 bases, J shed 5 bases, and the junction held 2 bases outside the gene matches. The CDR3 region has the DNA TGTGCCAGCAGCCAAGACAGGGGGCTTGAGACCCAGTACTTC. It codes for CASSQDRGLETQYF.